The rows below give T cell receptor beta chains drawn from one sample of a study of Graves' ophthalmopathy and Graves' hyperthyroidism. One entry per CDR3 protein results from TCRdb running MiXCR on the multiplex PCR reads. This sample yields about 620,000 distinct CDR3 sequences, of which 22% are seen a single time; roughly 7.4% belongs to the top ten. The sample was peripheral blood. The origin of the receptors is a woman aged 18 to 35 with stable Graves' hyperthyroidism. Some clones in this sample may be carry-over from other donors' samples. CDR3s include the opening cysteine and the closing phenylalanine or tryptophan. The D gene is left open where the match is weak. Clone size is not always given. Where it is, it says once, few, many or a class for expanded clones.

>17|TRBJ1-1|-|many|TRBV11-1
TGTGCCAGCAGCTCCCCCCTTCTACGGACCGGAGCGACTGAAGCTTTCTTT
CASSSPLLRTGATEAFF
>15|TRBJ2-2|TRBD2|many|TRBV6-1
TGTGCCAGCAGTCGGACTAGCGGCAACACCGGGGAGCTGTTTTTT
CASSRTSGNTGELFF
>14|TRBJ1-5|-|few|TRBV11-2
TGTGCCAGCAGCTTAGAGGGGCCGGCTCAGCCCCAGCATTTT
CASSLEGPAQPQHF
>14|TRBJ2-2|-|many|TRBV7-6
TGTGCCAGCAGCTCGTACCACGGGGTCGGGGAGCTGTTTTTT
CASSSYHGVGELFF
>14|TRBJ2-7|-|few|TRBV30
TGTGCCGGAGGAGCGACCGGGGTCACGTACGAGCAGTACTTC
CAGGATGVTYEQYF
>18|TRBJ1-3|-|-|TRBV11-2
TGTGCCAGCAACCCACACGGCATTTATCCCGACTCTGGAAACACCATATATTTT
CASNPHGIYPDSGNTIYF
>16|TRBJ2-5|TRBD1|few|TRBV24-1
TGTGCCACCAGTGATTGGATTACAGGGGGACTGGAGACCCAGTACTTC
CATSDWITGGLETQYF
>14|TRBJ1-1|-|few|TRBV11-2
TGTGCCAGCAGCAATGCACGGGAGGAGACTGAAGCTTTCTTT
CASSNAREETEAFF
>15|TRBJ2-2|-|-|TRBV6-5
TGTGCCAGCAGTTCGGACCTATCGAACACCGGGGAGCTGTTTTTT
CASSSDLSNTGELFF
>16|TRBJ2-7|TRBD2|-|TRBV28
TGTGCCAGCAGTTTAACTAGCGGGACCTTTACCTACGAGCAGTACTTC
CASSLTSGTFTYEQYF
>14|TRBJ1-2|TRBD1|many|TRBV7-2
TGTGCCAGCAGTCCGACAGGGAGGGACTATGGCTACACCTTC
CASSPTGRDYGYTF
>15|TRBJ2-7|TRBD2|-|TRBV6-5
TGTGCCAGCAGTTACAAGCGGGGGCTCTCGTACGAGCAGTACTTC
CASSYKRGLSYEQYF
>11|TRBJ2-5|-|many|TRBV6-2/TRBV6-3
TGTGCCAGCAGTGGAAGAGGGACCCAGTACTTC
CASSGRGTQYF
>13|TRBJ2-7|-|few|TRBV12-3/TRBV12-4
TGTGCCAGCAGCCTCAGGGGAGAGAACGAGCAGTACTTC
CASSLRGENEQYF
>14|TRBJ1-1|TRBD1|many|TRBV10-3
TGTGCCATCAGTGAGGGACAGGGGGCGACTGAAGCTTTCTTT
CAISEGQGATEAFF
>15|TRBJ2-5|TRBD1|many|TRBV6-2/TRBV6-3
TGTGCCAGCAGTTACGCTCCGGGACAGCAGGAGACCCAGTACTTC
CASSYAPGQQETQYF
>15|TRBJ1-1|-|many|TRBV6-1
TGTGCCAGCAGTGAGGTTGGGCAACAGTTTTTAGGAGCTTTCTTT
CASSEVGQQFLGAFF
>13|TRBJ1-5|TRBD1|-|TRBV12-3/TRBV12-4
TGTGCCAGCAGGACGACAGGGAGACAGCCCCAGCATTTT
CASRTTGRQPQHF
>12|TRBJ2-5|-|few|TRBV2
TGTGCCAGCAACGCAGGGGAAGAGACCCAGTACTTC
CASNAGEETQYF
>15|TRBJ2-7|-|many|TRBV5-1
TGCGCCAGCAGCGCTGAGGTAGACCTAATCGACGAGCAGTACTTC
CASSAEVDLIDEQYF
>16|TRBJ2-5|TRBD1|many|TRBV12-3/TRBV12-4
TGTGCCAGCATGGTCCTAGGGGCAGGGGGCAAAGAGACCCAGTACTTC
CASMVLGAGGKETQYF
>17|TRBJ1-1|-|-|TRBV14
TGTGCCAGCAGCCAAGTGGGGAGGAGGCTAAGGGGTACTGAAGCTTTCTTT
CASSQVGRRLRGTEAFF
>14|TRBJ2-7|-|many|TRBV30
TGTGCCTGGAGTGCCCTCGTGCAACCCTACGAGCAGTACTTC
CAWSALVQPYEQYF
>15|TRBJ1-5|TRBD1|-|TRBV2
TGTGCCAGCAGTGGGACAGGGAGGGGCAATCAGCCCCAGCATTTT
CASSGTGRGNQPQHF
>15|TRBJ2-4|-|many|TRBV11-2
TGTGCCAGCAGGACGGCAGGGCTGAAGACAAACATTCAGTACTTC
CASRTAGLKTNIQYF
>16|TRBJ2-7|TRBD1|many|TRBV12-3/TRBV12-4
TGTGCCAGCAGTTCCCAACACCGGGACAGGGCATACGAGCAGTACTTC
CASSSQHRDRAYEQYF